The 13 T cell receptor beta chains reported below all come from one sample, sequenced in a study of T cell responses to AZD1222 COVID-19 vaccine. Assay used: immunoSEQ multiplex PCR; TCRdb lists only in-frame clones, some missing. The sample consists of more than 75,000 clones, about 89% of them appearing once. The source material was peripheral blood, sampled on day 0 of AZD1222 vaccination. All receptors come from an adult in good health.

The J gene is TRBJ1-2, the V gene TRBV7-2; tentative D call: TRBD1 (5 bases). V lost 1 base and J lost 2, with 11 bases in between. The CDR3 extends over 15 amino acids. Per the germline V gene, CDR1 is SGHTA and CDR2 is FQGNSA. The chain's CDR3 is CASSLGGAGNYGYTF. DNA for the CDR3: TGTGCCAGCAGCTTAGGGGGCGCAGGCAACTATGGCTACACCTTC.

The genes are TRBV7-2 and TRBJ2-2, with D hard to call. V lost 5 bases, J lost 2 bases, and 9 bases lay in between. Germline assignment: CDR1 SGHTA and CDR2 FQGNSA. The CDR3 totals 14 residues. The DNA of the CDR3 is TGTGCCAGCAGCCCCGTCGCAAACACCGGGGAGCTGTTTTTT. This translates into CASSPVANTGELFF.

DNA of the CDR3: TGTGCCATCAGCACAGATAGTGGGCCCTACGAGCAGTACTTC. This gives the protein CAISTDSGPYEQYF. This chain uses TRBV10-3 with TRBJ2-7; D is unclear. Germline lookup yields CDR1 ENHRY and CDR2 SYGVKD. CDR3 length: 14 amino acids. Trimming took off 6 bases at V and 2 bases at J, with 14 bases between the two ends.

In nucleotides, the CDR3 is TGTGCCAGCACCCCACAAGAAGCTAACTATGGCTACACCTTC. This encodes CASTPQEANYGYTF. This chain links TRBV3-1 (or the pseudogene TRBV3-2) with TRBJ1-2; D remains ambiguous. This CDR3 has 14 residues. Germline V gene data show CDR1 as LGHDT and CDR2 as YNNKEL (reference sequence). Trimming took 7 bases from V and 0 from J, leaving 12 bases between them.

This chain joins TRBV12-3 or TRBV12-4 and TRBJ1-3, with unresolved D. The CDR3 length is 11 residues. Trimming cost V 9 bases and J 4 bases, with 7 bases left between them. The CDR3 loop reads CASFQGNTIYF. The CDR3 nucleotides are TGTGCCAGTTTTCAGGGAAACACCATATATTTT.

The rearrangement joins TRBV28 to TRBJ2-7, with 7 bases lining up with TRBD1. Per the germline V gene, CDR1 is MDHEN and CDR2 is SYDVKM. The CDR3 covers 17 residues. The trim removed 3 bases at V and 2 bases at J, leaving 13 bases unmatched. The CDR3, as DNA: TGTGCCAGCAGTTTGTACCTCCTGGGACAGACCACCTACGAGCAGTACTTC. It is translated as CASSLYLLGQTTYEQYF.

The rearrangement uses TRBV4-3 and TRBJ2-2; D is unresolved. The length of the CDR3 is 17 residues. Per the germline V gene, CDR1 is LGHNA and CDR2 is YSLEER. V was shortened by 1 base and J by 0 bases, with 12 bases between the two germline ends. The CDR3 loop reads CASSQVATAPNTGELFF. CDR3 DNA sequence: TGCGCCAGCAGCCAAGTGGCCACCGCCCCGAACACCGGGGAGCTGTTTTTT.

J is TRBJ1-5 and V is TRBV30; 7 nucleotides agree with TRBD1. With V trimmed by 1 base and J by 0 bases, 15 bases remained unmatched. Germline assignment: CDR1 GTSNPN and CDR2 SVGIG (reference sequence). This CDR3 has 19 amino acids. The CDR3 nucleotides read TGTGCCTGGAGTGCCTCAAACAGGGGCGGCGGATATAGCAATCAGCCCCAGCATTTT. Its protein is CAWSASNRGGGYSNQPQHF.

The chain has TRBV7-9 and TRBJ1-1; D is unresolved. The length of the CDR3 is 14 residues. V shed 5 bases and J shed 6 bases, with 16 bases lying between them. CDR1 is SEHNR and CDR2 is FQNEAQ in the germline V gene (reference sequence). CDR3 sequence: CASSKDGRQSEAFF. The CDR3 DNA reads as TGTGCCAGCAGCAAAGACGGACGCCAATCTGAAGCTTTCTTT.

This chain connects TRBV27 to TRBJ2-1; D unclear. CDR1 MNHEY and CDR2 SMNVEV come from the germline V gene (reference sequence). The CDR3 contains 15 residues. V lost 7 bases to trimming and J lost 3 bases, with 16 bases between them. CDR3 loop: CASTASLRFYNEQFF. Written as DNA, the CDR3 is TGTGCCAGCACAGCAAGTCTGCGGTTCTACAATGAGCAGTTCTTC.

The chain combines TRBV6-5 with TRBJ2-2; a possible D gene is TRBD1 (5 bases). The CDR3 consists of 13 residues. The germline gives CDR1 MNHEY, CDR2 SVGAGI. The CDR3 nucleotides are TGTGCTACTGGGGCCCTGAACACCGGGGAGCTGTTTTTT. The encoded protein is CATGALNTGELFF.

The sample holds a few counts of this clone. The CDR3 DNA sequence: TGTGCCAGCAGCTTAGGACAGGGAGATACAGATACGCAGTATTTT. The encoded protein is CASSLGQGDTDTQYF. This rearrangement joins TRBV7-9 to TRBJ2-3, with TRBD1 identical over 7 bases. Trimming at V came to 1 base and at J to 3 bases, leaving 4 bases not matched to a gene. The CDR3 is 15 residues long. Germline V gene data show CDR1 as SEHNR and CDR2 as FQNEAQ (reference sequence).

CDR3: CASSPGLGGPEETQYF. The DNA for the CDR3 is TGTGCCAGCAGCCCGGGACTCGGGGGTCCTGAAGAGACCCAGTACTTC. The chain joins TRBV7-9 to TRBJ2-5, with D perhaps matching TRBD2 (6 bases). Germline assignment: CDR1 SEHNR and CDR2 FQNEAQ (reference sequence). The CDR3 is 16 amino acids. V lost 5 bases and J lost 3, with 19 bases in between. The variable domain in full, completed from reference TRBV7-9 and TRBJ2-5, reads DTGVSQNPRHKITKRGQNVTFRCDPISEHNRLYWYRQTLGQGPEFLTYFQNEAQLEKSRLLSDRFSAERPKGSFSTLEIQRTEQGDSAMYLCASSPGLGGPEETQYFGPGTRLLVL.